Listed below are T cell receptor beta chains from one sample, sequenced in a study of blood T cell repertoires in COVID-19. Some clones are missing from TCRdb's copy, which holds only in-frame ones; the method was immunoSEQ multiplex PCR. The profile shows almost 250,000 clones, roughly 91% of them singletons. Sequencing input: PBMCs or T cells enriched from blood (not recorded which). The origin of the receptors is a woman aged 30 to 39 who had recovered from COVID-19. Each CDR3 is given without its conserved first and last residue. Fields, in order: V gene, CDR3 protein.

TRBV19 | ASSRQSSGRGETQY
TRBV19 | ASSILAGGKTEAF
TRBV6-5 | ATLGSMYEQY
TRBV12-3/TRBV12-4 | ASSRDSTYEQY
TRBV5-5 | ASSFGQGLNTEAF
TRBV6-5 | ASSLAGQGNEKLF
TRBV5-1 | ASSWGQGRNQPQH
TRBV30 | AWGGLAGFSDTQY
TRBV9 | ASSYGPGQGYYEQY
TRBV6-5 | ASNVRGNQPQH
TRBV7-3 | ASSFGSGNTIY
TRBV29-1 | SVAPNEQF
TRBV4-2 | ASSQDQTGGRTGELF
TRBV3-1/TRBV3-2 | ASSQLQGAEAF
TRBV10-3 | AISRTGSHAYEQY
TRBV6-5 | AISEGQHRGYT
TRBV4-3 | ASSQVYGDSGNTIY
TRBV3-1/TRBV3-2 | ASSHGAGSYEQY
TRBV7-8 | ASSSRGPGSYEQY
TRBV7-6 | ASSLAGGGKGEKLF
TRBV28 | AVGQGIYGYT
TRBV19 | ASRAGPATNEKLF
TRBV3-1/TRBV3-2 | ASSQDLSGSFYEQF
TRBV7-2 | ASSPQTKYYEQY
TRBV5-4 | ASSRDLDRVDTEAF
TRBV11-2 | ASSPGRTSGWAYVEQF
TRBV9 | ASSVGQGSYGYT
TRBV28 | ASRAGEGQPQH
TRBV6-5 | ASRNRYQAF